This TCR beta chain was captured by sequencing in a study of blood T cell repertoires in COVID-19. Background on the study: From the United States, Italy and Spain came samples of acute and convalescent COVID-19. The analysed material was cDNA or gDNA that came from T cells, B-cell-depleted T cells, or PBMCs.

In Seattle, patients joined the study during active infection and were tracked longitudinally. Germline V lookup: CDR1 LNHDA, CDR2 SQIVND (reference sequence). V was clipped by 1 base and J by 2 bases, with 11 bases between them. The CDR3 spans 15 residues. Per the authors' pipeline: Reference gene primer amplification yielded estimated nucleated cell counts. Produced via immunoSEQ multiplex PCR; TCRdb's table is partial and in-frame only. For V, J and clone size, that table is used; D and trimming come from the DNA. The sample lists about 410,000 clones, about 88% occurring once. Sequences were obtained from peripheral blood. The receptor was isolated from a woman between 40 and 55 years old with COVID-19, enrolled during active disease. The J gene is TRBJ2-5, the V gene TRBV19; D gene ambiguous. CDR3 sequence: CASSIGAAIQETQYF. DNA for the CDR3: TGTGCCAGTAGTATAGGGGCAGCAATTCAAGAGACCCAGTACTTC.